These 10 T cell receptor beta chains share one sample of origin, sequenced in a study of T cell changes during pregnancy in multiple sclerosis. The protocol was immunoSEQ multiplex PCR, while the TCRdb copy is restricted to in-frame clones and leaves out a portion. The sample contains over 20,000 clones, 65% to 90% of which appear only once. Sample: CD4+ T cells from peripheral blood mononuclear cells, taken in the first trimester of pregnancy. All receptors derive from a female donor in good health, enrolled as a control in a pregnancy study.

The chain links TRBV2 to TRBJ2-1; 7 nucleotides match TRBD2. The V segment lost 2 bases and the J segment 13 bases; nucleotides outside the gene matches: 5. CDR3 size: 12 residues. Germline CDR1 SNHLY, CDR2 FYNNEI. The CDR3 loop is CASSELGLVQFF. In DNA form, the CDR3 reads TGTGCCAGCAGTGAATTAGGACTAGTTCAGTTCTTC.

The J gene is TRBJ1-1, the V gene TRBV6-1; a possible D gene is TRBD1 (5 bases). Between the trimmed V and J ends, which lost 6 bases and 5 bases, there was a span of 7 bases. The V gene's germline CDR1 is MNHNS and CDR2 SASEGT. The CDR3 spans 11 residues. Written as DNA, the CDR3 is TGTGCCAGCAGGGGGGGGACTGAAGCTTTCTTT. Its translation is CASRGGTEAFF.

The chain is built from TRBV15 and TRBJ1-1; D is undetermined. Germline V lookup: CDR1 LNHNV, CDR2 YYDKDF (reference sequence). The CDR3 covers 16 residues. V was trimmed by 5 bases and J by 2 bases, leaving 18 bases between them. The CDR3 sequence is CATSDSASYYNTEAFF. The CDR3 nucleotides read TGTGCCACCAGCGACTCCGCATCTTATTATAACACTGAAGCTTTCTTT.

The V gene is TRBV6-1, the J gene TRBJ1-2; TRBD1 is a possible D gene (5 bases). Per germline, CDR1 MNHNS and CDR2 SASEGT. Trimming left V 6 bases short and J 4 bases short, with 12 bases between. The CDR3 is made up of 13 amino acids. DNA of the CDR3: TGTGCCAGCAGCCAGACAGCGATCTATGGCTACACCTTC. Protein product: CASSQTAIYGYTF.

J is TRBJ1-1 and V is TRBV4-1; weak D call: TRBD1 (5 bases). The V end lost 2 bases, the J end lost 3 bases, and 10 bases lay between the germline ends. Germline CDR1 MGHRA, CDR2 YSYEKL. The CDR3 contains 14 residues. CDR3 in amino acids: CASSQPDSHTEAFF. DNA of the CDR3: TGCGCCAGCAGCCAACCTGACAGCCACACTGAAGCTTTCTTT.

Here the CDR3 reads CASSPGQGETQYF. The CDR3, as DNA: TGCGCCAGCAGCCCGGGACAGGGAGAGACCCAGTACTTC. The V gene is TRBV5-1, the J gene TRBJ2-5, with TRBD1 matching 9 bases. The J segment lost 4 bases and the V segment lost 4 bases, leaving 2 bases of the junction unmatched. The CDR3 is 13 amino acids. Germline V lookup: CDR1 SGHRS, CDR2 YFSETQ.

The chain recombines TRBV29-1 with TRBJ1-2; no clear D. The ends were cut back, 4 bases at V and 4 bases at J, with 7 bases in the middle. Germline V gene lookup returns CDR1 SQVTM and CDR2 ANQGSEA. This CDR3 comprises 11 residues. CDR3 coding DNA: TGCAGCGTTGTCGAGGCCTATGGCTACACCTTC. Protein product: CSVVEAYGYTF.

The V call is TRBV4-2, the J call TRBJ2-5, with 11 nucleotides matching TRBD2. Germline trimming cut 6 bases from V and 2 bases from J; bases unmatched to any gene: 8. The germline V gene has CDR1 LGHNA and CDR2 YNFKEQ. CDR3 length: 16 amino acids. The DNA for the CDR3 is TGTGCCAGCAGTCCTGGGACTAGCGGCTTTCAAGAGACCCAGTACTTC. This sequence encodes CASSPGTSGFQETQYF.

The gene calls are TRBV6-5 and TRBJ2-7; the match to TRBD2 covers 9 bases. Germline lookup yields CDR1 MNHEY and CDR2 SVGAGI. The CDR3 is made up of 16 amino acids. After removal of 2 bases from V and 1 base from J, the junction contained 6 bases not matched to a gene. CDR3 sequence: CASSYIASGISYEQYF. CDR3 DNA sequence: TGTGCCAGCAGTTACATAGCTAGCGGGATATCCTACGAGCAGTACTTC.

This clone was seen a single time. CDR3 in DNA: TGTGCCTGGAGTGCGGGACTAGCGGAGGACAATGAGCAGTTCTTC. It codes for CAWSAGLAEDNEQFF. The rearrangement links TRBV30 to TRBJ2-1, with 11 bases that match TRBD2. The junction had 4 bases not matched to a gene; V was cut back by 1 base and J by 5 bases. This CDR3 is 15 amino acids long. The germline gives CDR1 GTSNPN, CDR2 SVGIG (reference sequence). Variable domain in full (rest from reference TRBV30 and TRBJ2-1): SQTIHQWPATLVQPVGSPLSLECTVEGTSNPNLYWYRQAAGRGLQLLFYSVGIGQISSEVPQNLSASRPQDRQFILSSKKLLLSDSGFYLCAWSAGLAEDNEQFFGPGTRLTVL.